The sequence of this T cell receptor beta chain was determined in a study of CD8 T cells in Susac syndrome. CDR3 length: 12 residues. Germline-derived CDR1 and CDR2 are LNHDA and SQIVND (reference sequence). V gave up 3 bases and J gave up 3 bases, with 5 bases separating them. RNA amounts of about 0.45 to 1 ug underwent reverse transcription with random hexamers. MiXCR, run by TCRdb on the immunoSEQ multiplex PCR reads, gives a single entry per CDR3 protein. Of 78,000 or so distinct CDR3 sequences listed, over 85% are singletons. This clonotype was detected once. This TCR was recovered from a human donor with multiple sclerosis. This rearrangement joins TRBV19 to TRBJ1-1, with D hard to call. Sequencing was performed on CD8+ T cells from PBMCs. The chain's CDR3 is CASSMEYTEAFF. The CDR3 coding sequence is TGTGCCAGTAGTATGGAGTACACTGAAGCTTTCTTT.